The clone carrying this T cell receptor (beta chain) was seen more than once but under ten times. The antigen is not known. This sample was taken from a study of T-cell memory formation after mild COVID-19. Germline CDR1 and CDR2: MNHEY and SVGAGI. The CDR3 runs 13 residues. The germline V and J ends were trimmed by 6 bases and 3 bases, with 6 bases remaining between them. TCRdb recomputed calls from the 5' RACE reads with MiXCR, one row per CDR3 protein. Among about 200,000 distinct CDR3 sequences listed, 16% were seen once. Study-wide findings and caveats: Mainly CM and EM harbored the contracting CD4+ clones; mainly EMRA harbored the CD8+ ones. Cross-reactive memory appears to have joined, as suggested by some responding clones showing up in pre-infection memory.

This rearrangement joins TRBV6-5 to TRBJ2-6; the D is unclear. The material sequenced was PBMCs or a T cell subset sorted from them (not recorded which). The sequence was obtained from an adult woman who had mild COVID-19 (a few samples of this study predate the infection). Cell type and time point are not known. CDR3 loop: CASRVGGANVLTF. The CDR3, as DNA: TGTGCCAGCAGAGTCGGTGGGGCCAACGTCCTGACTTTC.